This TCR beta chain originates from a study of cytomegalovirus exposure and HLA in healthy donors (dated by TCRdb to about 2017). General notes on the study: An earlier analysis of approximately 590 of the donors reported about 250 Gb of sequence data and approximately 110 million unique TCR beta sequences from about 200 million T cells. Roughly 300 gigabases of sequencing data and around 80 million unique TCR sequences made up an early release that covered approximately 700 HLA-typed donors. Of the roughly 400 genotyped donors, approximately 83% fell in the genetic ancestry cluster associated with self-reported Caucasian donors. The study was designed to test whether signatures of past pathogen exposure could be identified by cataloging public T cell receptors. The study used immunosequencing to profile the T cell repertoires of hundreds of subjects and linked those repertoires to cytomegalovirus serostatus. Besides the first cohort of more than 650 subjects, a separate validation cohort made up of around 120 different subjects was used. To predict cytomegalovirus infection status, the study combined high-throughput TCR immunosequencing, statistical association of individual TCRs with disease status, and machine learning. In a later analysis, previously published TCR beta repertoires from 550 to 750 donors were re-analyzed and high-resolution HLA genotyping was added so that TCR occurrence patterns could be studied. Rather than using new phenotypic data, the later analysis identified candidate immune exposures from TCR beta sequences and from how often those sequences occurred across donors. To decide whether each TCR beta V gene segment behaved as functional or pseudogenic, an earlier analysis of some 600 of the donors relied on high-throughput TCR beta sequencing. Donor age, sex, ethnicity and CMV serostatus were collected together with the repertoire data. In a later genetic analysis, genome-wide SNP genotypes for about 55% of the roughly 700 donors were used, and that subset was treated as a discovery cohort. All discovery cohort repertoires had been generated on a single sequencing platform. HLA typing included class I and class II loci at four-digit resolution. Typing coverage varied by locus: about 620-630 donors for A, B, C, DRB1 and DQB1; approximately 560 for DQA1; more than 600 for DPA1; fewer than 480 for DPB1. Because of strong linkage in the cohort, roughly five DR-DQ haplotypes were treated as single units for association and clustering. On average, around 240,000 unique TCR beta nucleotide sequences were sequenced per donor among 398 genotyped donors of the cohort, with 15% to 20% of those sequences being non-productive. The paper's findings and limits, for the study overall: Strong co-occurrence of HLA alleles, especially DR and DQ, made assigning TCR associations to individual alleles difficult. A further reported finding was that TCR beta sequences accurately predicted the HLA-A and HLA-B alleles for most subjects in the first cohort. Because counts were too low, some 17 rarely observed V segments, including chromosome 9 orphons, were left out of the earlier analysis of about 500 of the donors. Across donors, most TCR sequences were observed very rarely, whereas some public TCRs were present in many individuals. The authors suggested that the approach could potentially be generalized to other disease states and immunological phenotypes. Because some donors lacked HLA typing at each locus, the association tests relied only on the typed subset. Broadly in line with IMGT annotations, most TCR beta V segments showed up in productive rearrangements about 87% or about 30% of the time in an earlier analysis of several hundred of the donors. A cluster of highly shared sequence variants was judged likely to represent a technical artifact of the sequencing pipeline. In a later analysis, TCR association rates were found to vary across HLA loci, with the most associated TCRs seen for DRB1 alleles and the fewest for HLA-C alleles. For the cohort, immune exposure information was limited to CMV serostatus. According to a later analysis, parvovirus B19, influenza, CMV and Epstein-Barr virus appeared linked to several top co-occurrence clusters. A later analysis found that most CMV-associated TCR beta chains appeared HLA-restricted, with HLA associations seemingly driven largely by CMV exposure. Sequencing depth was assumed to be roughly uniform across donors in the presence/absence analyses, though that assumption may not hold. A total of 150 or so TCR beta chains were listed by the study as associated with cytomegalovirus. Three of the identified cytomegalovirus-associated TCR beta chains were confirmed in vitro to be specific for cytomegalovirus antigens. Specific HLA alleles were associated with 15,000 to 20,000 TCR beta sequences at a false discovery rate of 0.05 in a later analysis. Linkage disequilibrium might explain the correlated functional status among segregating V segments, but an unknown experimental factor could not be ruled out. Compared with the roughly 710-donor mean, donors in an Asian-associated ancestry cluster had fewer N-insertions in productive TCRs, according to a later genetic analysis. A later analysis found that HLA-associated TCR beta chains were more clonally expanded and had lower generation probabilities than equally common non-associated chains. Cytomegalovirus status was reported to be diagnosed by the classifier with high specificity and sensitivity in both the original and validation cohorts. The cohort was sequenced for TCR beta chains only, and without alpha or paired-chain data the features that could be detected were limited. An association between a missense DCLRE1C variant and V-gene and J-gene trimming of TCR beta chains was found in a later genetic analysis and replicated in an independent cohort.

Comments on this clone: The specificity of this receptor is unknown. Per-nucleotide qualities are absent, and no much larger clonotype sits a single base away.

Receptors were amplified or captured by the immunoSEQ multiplex PCR assay. For the multiplex PCR, a mixture combining 60 forward primers for TCR Vbeta segments and 13 reverse primers for TCR Jbeta segments was used. A multiplex PCR assay on genomic DNA amplified the CDR3 region of rearranged TCR beta genes. The Illumina HiSeq System was used to sequence the amplified TCR beta libraries as 87-base-pair reads. In the original analysis: In a later analysis, around 80 million unique TCR beta chains were counted across the approximately 640 repertoires, and approximately 11 million of these chains were shared by at least two donors. Raw reads were error-corrected and collapsed into unique sequences with a nearest-neighbor algorithm that merged closely related sequences to remove PCR and sequencing errors. V, D and J gene segments were assigned by aligning CDR3 sequences to IMGT reference sequences. For a sequence to be retained, a match of at least six nucleotides to both a V gene segment and a J gene segment was required. A rearrangement was called productive if the CDR3 had no stop codons and remained in frame with V and J, and every other rearrangement was called non-productive. CDR3 was defined by IMGT convention, running from the second conserved V-encoded cysteine to the conserved J-encoded phenylalanine. Sequences without an unambiguous match to a single V gene segment were excluded from the earlier analysis of 450 to 650 of the donors. In an earlier analysis of several hundred of the donors, a V segment was called functional when productive rearrangements were above 56.7%, and segregating when the standard deviation between donors exceeded 5%. To diagnose cytomegalovirus status from the catalog of TCR beta chain sequences, a statistical classification framework was built. V and J gene assignment, in a later analysis, came from comparing TCR nucleotide sequences with IMGT/GENE-DB human TR gene sequences. A later analysis assigned CDR3 sequences and most-parsimonious VDJ recombination scenarios with the TCRdist pipeline. In a later analysis, every TCR beta chain was defined by the combination of its CDR3 amino acid sequence and its V-gene family, and reads without a unique V-gene family were dropped. A later analysis removed 592 highly shared, low-generation-probability nucleotide sequences to deal with suspected cross-contamination and a sequencing artifact. For each public chain, a later analysis derived a clonal expansion index from normalized ranks of inferred template counts within each repertoire. Generation probabilities in a later analysis came from a VDJ recombination model fitted to out-of-frame rearrangements, and those results were checked against IGoR. In a later analysis, TCR-TCR, TCR-HLA and TCR-CMV co-occurrence was scored with hypergeometric tests, and a repertoire-size bias correction was applied to TCR pairs. A later analysis estimated false discovery rates by permuting HLA or CMV assignments 20 times. In a later analysis, co-occurring TCRs were grouped with DBSCAN, and TCRdist sequence similarity was added when clustering was performed within HLA-allele-positive subsets. Repertoires with fewer than 30,000 or more than 120,000 public chains, plus five repertoires with anomalous nucleotide sharing, were excluded from co-occurrence clustering. TCRdb carries this immuneACCESS record with in-frame sequences only. Its versions omit some clonotypes, under half of them owing to an unresolved V gene in the studies checked, with the rest unexplained. That table furnishes V, J and clone size, whereas the DNA furnished D and trimming. For this sample there are 250,000 to 350,000 clones; 86% appear just once. The ten largest clones capture 3.5% to 4.5% of the sample.

In total, over 600 healthy bone marrow donors made up the cohort. At the time of sampling, every cohort member was nominally healthy, though immune exposures that went unrecorded were likely present. The donor tested CMV seropositive and was one of the 289 seropositive cohort members. Each donor provided a peripheral blood sample, and peripheral blood mononuclear cells were used for TCR beta sequencing. The Qiagen DNeasy Blood Extraction Kit was used to extract genomic DNA from the blood cell samples. The sample was PBMCs. The receptor's source is a man between 40 and 49 years old in good health and CMV-seropositive.

For the CDR3, the sequence is CASSLTGGSYNEQFF. The nucleotides are TGTGCCAGCAGCCTCACAGGGGGCTCCTACAATGAGCAGTTCTTC. The chain uses TRBV7-9 and TRBJ2-1; 8 middle bases align to TRBD1. Unmatched junction bases come to 3, with V trimmed by 5 bases and J by 0 bases. Via the germline V gene (reference sequence), CDR1 is SEHNR and CDR2 FQNEAQ. Inclusive of the bounding cysteine and phenylalanine, the CDR3 is 15 residues long. The sequence is cut down to CDR3 DNA, 45 bases in frame from base 1.